One and the same sample provided the 27 T cell receptor beta chains below, sequenced in a study of identical twins. TCRdb called the 5' RACE reads again in MiXCR, with one record for every CDR3 protein. This sample has roughly 690,000 distinct CDR3 sequences, with 21% found just once. Another study also made use of these data, one on T cells expressing NK-cell markers.

The specimen sequenced was PBMCs. The receptors derive from a woman aged 18-35 years in good health.

V is TRBV20-1 and J is TRBJ1-5; D not certain. Per the germline V gene, CDR1 is DFQATT and CDR2 is SNEGSKA (reference sequence). V gave up 0 bases and J gave up 4 bases, with 7 bases separating them. This CDR3 comprises 13 residues. CDR3 region: CSARDQVNQPQHF. CDR3 DNA sequence: TGCAGTGCTAGAGACCAGGTGAATCAGCCCCAGCATTTT.

The chain is built from TRBV7-3 and TRBJ2-3; 8 bases fit TRBD2. CDR1 and CDR2 (germline): SGHTA, FQGTGA. The CDR3 runs to 16 residues. After removal of 0 bases from V and 2 bases from J, the junction contained 4 bases not matched to a gene. The CDR3 DNA sequence: TGTGCCAGCAGCTTAACCCCTAGCGGGCTCACAGATACGCAGTATTTT. Translation gives CASSLTPSGLTDTQYF.

The CDR3 here is CAIKPDHGNYGYTF. For the CDR3, the DNA is TGTGCCATCAAACCTGATCACGGAAACTATGGCTACACCTTC. V is TRBV10-3 and J is TRBJ1-2; D not resolved. CDR1 is ENHRY, CDR2 SYGVKD, per germline. Trimming shortened V by 7 bases and J by 2 bases, and 14 bases separated the two germline ends. This CDR3 comprises 14 residues.

The chain carries TRBV10-3 and TRBJ2-2; TRBD2 aligns across 11 bases. V dropped 10 bases and J dropped 3; count of bases not matched to a gene: 4. CDR1 and CDR2 from the germline V gene are ENHRY and SYGVKD. The CDR3 totals 14 residues. As DNA, the CDR3 is TGTGCCACGGGACTAGCGGCAGACACCGGGGAGCTGTTTTTT. Protein: CATGLAADTGELFF.

There are a few counts of this clonotype. The chain uses TRBV6-5 and TRBJ2-1; no clear D gene. Germline V CDR1 and CDR2: MNHEY, SVGAGI. This CDR3 spans 14 amino acids. The V end was cut by 0 bases, the J end by 9 bases, with 12 bases between. This CDR3 reads CASSYSASGTEQFF. CDR3 bases: TGTGCCAGCAGTTACTCGGCTAGTGGAACTGAGCAGTTCTTC.

The CDR3 coding sequence is TGCGCCAGCAGTAGGGATGCAGGCACCGGGGAGCTGTTTTTT. Translation gives CASSRDAGTGELFF. The rearrangement joins TRBV5-1 to TRBJ2-2; D remains ambiguous. This CDR3 is built from 14 residues. Germline V gives CDR1 SGHRS, CDR2 YFSETQ. Deletions cut 5 bases from V and 4 bases from J, with 12 bases between.

Only a few counts were recorded for this clonotype. The genes are TRBV6-1 and TRBJ2-1, with D possibly being TRBD1 or TRBD2 (6 bases each). The V end lost 5 bases, the J end lost 7 bases, and 21 bases lay between the germline ends. Per the germline V gene, CDR1 is MNHNS and CDR2 is SASEGT. The CDR3 is made up of 16 amino acids. This chain's CDR3 is CASSPYRGVIGNEQFF. DNA for the CDR3: TGTGCCAGCAGTCCCTATAGGGGGGTGATAGGGAATGAGCAGTTCTTC.

The table lists this clonotype with a few counts. CDR3 bases: TGTGCCAGCAGTTACAACGGGGCTTACAATGAGCAGTTCTTC. This codes for CASSYNGAYNEQFF. J is TRBJ2-1 and V is TRBV6-2 or TRBV6-3, with D tentatively TRBD1 or TRBD2 (5 bases each). Trimming pared 2 bases from V and 4 bases from J, leaving 9 bases between. The V gene's germline CDR1 is MNHEY and CDR2 SVGEGT. The CDR3 spans 14 residues.

This clonotype was counted only a few times. The chain couples TRBV7-9 to TRBJ2-5; 8 positions agree with TRBD2. The V segment lost 2 bases and the J segment 0 bases; nucleotides outside the gene matches: 5. CDR1 is SEHNR and CDR2 is FQNEAQ in the germline V gene (reference sequence). CDR3 length equals 16 residues. The DNA of the CDR3 is TGTGCCAGCAGCTTACCTTCAGCGGGAGACCAAGAGACCCAGTACTTC. It specifies CASSLPSAGDQETQYF.

The chain combines TRBV7-2 with TRBJ2-1; 8 nucleotides align to TRBD2. From germline, CDR1 is SGHTA and CDR2 FQGNSA. Losses at the gene ends were 5 bases for V and 7 bases for J; bases not matched to a gene: 13. The CDR3 extends over 16 amino acids. The CDR3 spells CASSPVAGFTGNEQFF. CDR3 DNA: TGTGCCAGCAGCCCCGTAGCGGGATTTACGGGGAATGAGCAGTTCTTC. The whole variable domain, remainder taken from reference TRBV7-2 and TRBJ2-1, is GAGVSQSPSNKVTEKGKDVELRCDPISGHTALYWYRQSLGQGLEFLIYFQGNSAPDKSGLPSDRFSAERTGGSVSTLTIQRTQQEDSAVYLCASSPVAGFTGNEQFFGPGTRLTVL.

This clonotype appeared a few times. This sequence joins TRBV12-3 or TRBV12-4 and TRBJ2-7, with 11 bases matching TRBD2. The CDR3 runs 18 residues. J gave up 3 bases and V 6 bases, and 16 bases lay outside the gene matches. The chain's CDR3 is CASSASRASGGPGYEQYF. CDR3 nucleotides: TGTGCCAGCAGCGCCTCAAGGGCTAGCGGGGGGCCTGGCTACGAGCAGTACTTC.

The rearrangement joins TRBV6-1 to TRBJ2-5; TRBD1 is a possible D gene (5 bases). This CDR3 contains 13 residues. Germline V lookup: CDR1 MNHNS, CDR2 SASEGT. Trimming took 8 bases from V and 4 from J, leaving 14 bases between them. For the CDR3, the DNA is TGTGCCAGCCGTCGGGCAGGGTCAGAGACCCAGTACTTC. This codes for CASRRAGSETQYF.

This clonotype has only a few counts. The J gene is TRBJ2-1, the V gene TRBV5-1; 14 nucleotides align to TRBD2. This CDR3 region has 17 residues. V lost 3 bases and J lost 4; bases outside the gene matches: 6. Per the germline V gene, CDR1 is SGHRS and CDR2 is YFSETQ. CDR3 in amino acids: CASSWGLAGVFYNEQFF. CDR3 in DNA: TGCGCCAGCAGCTGGGGACTAGCGGGAGTATTTTACAATGAGCAGTTCTTC.

This chain connects TRBV11-1 to TRBJ2-1; 9 positions match TRBD2. The CDR3 consists of 18 residues. Trimming took 1 base from V and 3 from J; bases not matched to a gene: 10. Germline lookup yields CDR1 SGHAT and CDR2 FQDESV (reference sequence). The CDR3 bases are TGTGCCAGCAGCTTAGGTCTAGTGGCGGGAGGGCGCTACAATGAGCAGTTCTTC. This encodes CASSLGLVAGGRYNEQFF.

The chain joins TRBV6-1 to TRBJ2-6; D perhaps matches TRBD1 (6 bases). Per germline, CDR1 MNHNS and CDR2 SASEGT. CDR3 length: 16 amino acids. The ends were cut back, 7 bases at V and 3 bases at J, with 16 bases in the middle. Written as DNA, the CDR3 is TGTGCCAGCAAAAGGGGGTGGCAGGGTGGGGCCAACGTCCTGACTTTC. Protein sequence: CASKRGWQGGANVLTF.

V usage is TRBV20-1 and J usage is TRBJ2-4; no definite D call. The CDR3 loop spans 13 amino acids. In germline, CDR1 is DFQATT, CDR2 SNEGSKA (reference sequence). The V gene lost 4 bases and the J gene lost 0 bases, with 7 bases spanning the gap. The CDR3 bases are TGCAGTGCTACCCTTCTAGCCAAAAACATTCAGTACTTC. Translating it yields CSATLLAKNIQYF.

CDR3 nucleotide sequence: TGTGCCACCAGCAGAGAGTTGGGCTCAAGCGGGGATGAGCAGTTCTTC. Translation: CATSRELGSSGDEQFF. J is TRBJ2-1 and V is TRBV15; 7 bases align to TRBD2. From germline, CDR1 is LNHNV and CDR2 YYDKDF (reference sequence). CDR3 length equals 16 residues. V trimming: 0 bases; J trimming: 8 bases; junction bases outside the gene matches: 10.

This clonotype was seen more than once but under ten times. The rearrangement uses TRBV3-1 and TRBJ2-7; D is uncertain. CDR1 and CDR2 (germline): LGHDT, YNNKEL (reference sequence). This CDR3 contains 15 residues. V dropped 0 bases and J dropped 3 bases, with 12 bases sitting between them. In nucleotides, the CDR3 is TGTGCCAGCAGCCAAGATCTGGCGACACGCTACGAGCAGTACTTC. This translates into CASSQDLATRYEQYF.

This clonotype was seen a few times. The genes are TRBV11-2 and TRBJ2-7; 8 bases line up with TRBD2. Germline lookup yields CDR1 SGHAT and CDR2 FQNNGV. Trimming at V came to 5 bases and at J to 1 base, leaving 13 bases not matched to a gene. The CDR3 consists of 17 residues. As DNA, the CDR3 is TGTGCCAGCAGCCCGCCCATCCCTAGCGGGCGATCCTACGAGCAGTACTTC. It encodes CASSPPIPSGRSYEQYF.

V is TRBV12-3 or TRBV12-4 and J is TRBJ2-3; D is undetermined. This CDR3 is built from 17 residues. Trimming removed 8 bases from V and 0 bases from J, with 21 bases in between. This CDR3 reads CASYTNFRLNSTDTQYF. Here the CDR3 DNA reads TGTGCCAGCTACACCAACTTCCGTCTAAATAGCACAGATACGCAGTATTTT.

About this clonotype itself: A much bigger clone sits one base away, suggesting this may be a read error. This chain uses TRBV9 with TRBJ2-2, with 14 bases that match TRBD2. This CDR3 comprises 17 residues. Germline assignment: CDR1 SGDLS and CDR2 YYNGEE. The CDR3 protein is CASSGLAGGLSTGDLFF. CDR3 sequence (DNA): TGTGCCAGCAGCGGACTAGCGGGAGGGCTGAGCACCGGGGATCTGTTTTTT.

In its sample, this clonotype was seen many times. The V and J genes are TRBV12-3 or TRBV12-4 and TRBJ2-1, with D tentatively TRBD2 (7 bases). V lost 4 bases to trimming and J lost 7 bases, with 17 bases between them. This CDR3 contains 15 residues. The CDR3 loop is CASSSRGGGRNEQFF. In nucleotides, the CDR3 is TGTGCCAGCAGTTCAAGGGGAGGGGGTAGGAATGAGCAGTTCTTC.

The rearrangement uses TRBV3-1 and TRBJ2-1, with D perhaps given as TRBD1 or TRBD2 (6 bases each). This CDR3 spans 15 amino acids. The germline V gene has CDR1 LGHDT and CDR2 YNNKEL (reference sequence). Trimming pared 4 bases from V and 8 bases from J, leaving 18 bases between. The CDR3 loop reads CASSPLGGPPYEQFF. In DNA form, the CDR3 reads TGTGCCAGCAGCCCCTTGGGGGGCCCTCCCTATGAGCAGTTCTTC.

This chain links TRBV6-5 with TRBJ2-5, with 9 bases aligning to TRBD1. The germline V gene has CDR1 MNHEY and CDR2 SVGAGI. The J segment lost 4 bases and the V segment lost 3 bases, leaving 9 bases of the junction unmatched. The length of the CDR3 is 16 residues. CDR3 sequence (DNA): TGTGCCAGCAGTTATTCCGGGACAGGGATGACAGAGACCCAGTACTTC. Protein product: CASSYSGTGMTETQYF.

This clonotype has only a few counts. The chain links TRBV20-1 to TRBJ1-2; 7 positions agree with TRBD1. J gave up 7 bases and V 3 bases, and 5 bases lay outside the gene matches. From germline, CDR1 is DFQATT and CDR2 SNEGSKA (reference sequence). The CDR3 loop spans 12 amino acids. Here the CDR3 reads CSARDRQGGYTF. In DNA form, the CDR3 reads TGCAGTGCTAGGGACCGACAGGGTGGCTACACCTTC.

This clonotype was seen a handful of times. The chain couples TRBV12-3 or TRBV12-4 to TRBJ1-1; D call uncertain. This CDR3 is 12 amino acids long. With 5 bases removed from V and 4 bases from J, the gap between germline ends came to 8 bases. CDR3 amino acids: CASSNPITEAFF. CDR3 coding DNA: TGTGCCAGCAGTAACCCAATCACTGAAGCTTTCTTT.

This clonotype was detected a few times. The CDR3 DNA follows: TGCAGTGCTAGAGATCTTATGGTTGGAGGGCCGAACACTGAAGCTTTCTTT. It encodes CSARDLMVGGPNTEAFF. The J gene is TRBJ1-1, the V gene TRBV20-1, with D uncertain. There are 17 residues in the CDR3. Germline CDR1 DFQATT, CDR2 SNEGSKA (reference sequence). Deletions cut 0 bases from V and 1 base from J, with 18 bases between.